This T cell receptor beta chain was recovered during a study of T cell responses to AZD1222 COVID-19 vaccine. Study-wide context: Second-dose recipients at about 4 or about 12 weeks were treated as one pooled group. Study results and caveats: Close to half of all spike-specific TCRs reportedly target regions of the variants that are unmutated. Donors were largely white British and mainly female; clonal diversity was possibly underestimated. A rise in Spike-specific TCR breadth and depth followed two AZD1222 doses.

A remark on this clone: Antigen unknown.

CDR3 length: 17 residues. Trimming removed 0 bases from V and 6 bases from J; junction bases left unmatched: 11. Germline lookup yields CDR1 LNHNV and CDR2 YYDKDF (reference sequence). TCRdb keeps only in-frame clones here, not all; method: immunoSEQ multiplex PCR. The data show 93,000 or so clones, about nine tenths seen once. The sequence derives from an adult in good health. Material: peripheral blood, obtained on day 0 of AZD1222 vaccination. The J gene is TRBJ1-5, the V gene TRBV15; TRBD1 agrees at 7 bases. The CDR3 sequence is CATSRDPAGGEGQPQHF. As DNA, the CDR3 is TGTGCCACCAGCAGAGATCCCGCAGGGGGGGAGGGTCAGCCCCAGCATTTT.